The clone carrying this T cell receptor beta chain was detected only once. Method: immunoSEQ multiplex PCR; TCRdb's copy keeps in-frame clones and lacks some. The sample holds fewer than 130,000 clones; approximately 90% are singletons and the top ten take around 3.5%. The sample belongs to a study of T cell changes during pregnancy in multiple sclerosis. The source material was peripheral blood, sampled after pregnancy. This TCR was sampled from a female donor with multiple sclerosis, enrolled in a pregnancy study.

CDR3 bases: TGCGCCAGCAGCCAAGGGACAGGACGTGGCTACACCTTC. It codes for CASSQGTGRGYTF. The rearrangement joins TRBV4-1 to TRBJ1-2; 7 nucleotides match TRBD1. V shed 1 base and J 7 bases; nucleotides not matched to a gene: 3. CDR1 and CDR2 from the germline V gene are MGHRA and YSYEKL. There are 13 residues in the CDR3.